The 14 T cell receptor beta chains given below trace back to one sample, sequenced in a study of T cell responses to AZD1222 COVID-19 vaccine. Here immunoSEQ multiplex PCR was the method, and the copy in TCRdb shows in-frame clones only, minus some. This table holds 150,000 or so clones, about 92% found once. Sequenced here: peripheral blood, sampled on day 0 of AZD1222 vaccination. These receptors originate from an adult in good health.

The rearrangement uses TRBV7-3 and TRBJ2-1; 9 bases are a match to TRBD2. V lost 2 bases and J lost 2; bases outside the gene matches: 1. The germline V gene has CDR1 SGHTA and CDR2 FQGTGA. This CDR3 has 15 amino acids. The chain's CDR3 is CASSLAGGTYNEQFF. CDR3 bases: TGTGCCAGCAGCTTAGCGGGGGGGACCTACAATGAGCAGTTCTTC.

This chain's CDR3 is CASGLVTGTGEQYF. CDR3 DNA: TGTGCTAGTGGTTTGGTAACCGGGACGGGTGAGCAGTACTTC. The chain recombines TRBV12-5 with TRBJ2-7, with D possibly being TRBD1 or TRBD2 (5 bases each). Per germline, CDR1 LGHNT and CDR2 FRNRAP. The CDR3 runs to 14 residues. V gave up 0 bases and J gave up 7 bases, with 13 bases separating them.

There are a few counts of this clone. The chain couples TRBV5-1 to TRBJ2-7; a possible D gene is TRBD1 (6 bases). Germline V gene sequence: CDR1 SGHRS, CDR2 YFSETQ. The CDR3 sequence is 15 residues long. Trimming took off 0 bases at V and 3 bases at J, with 13 bases between the two ends. The CDR3: CASSLGQGSFYEQYF. DNA of the CDR3: TGCGCCAGCAGCTTGGGCCAGGGGAGTTTCTACGAGCAGTACTTC.

J is TRBJ1-2 and V is TRBV10-1, with TRBD1 matching 7 bases. V trimming: 6 bases; J trimming: 5 bases; junction bases outside the gene matches: 6. The CDR3 extends over 13 amino acids. Germline loops: CDR1 WNHNN, CDR2 SYGVQD (reference sequence). The CDR3 DNA follows: TGCGCCAGCAGCGGGACAGCACCGTATGGCTACACCTTC. Its protein product is CASSGTAPYGYTF.

The chain joins TRBV10-3 to TRBJ1-5; D gene ambiguous. The CDR3 loop spans 13 amino acids. Trimming took off 5 bases at V and 4 bases at J, with 9 bases between the two ends. Germline V gene lookup returns CDR1 ENHRY and CDR2 SYGVKD. The CDR3 is CAISTDANQPQHF. The CDR3 DNA is TGTGCCATCAGTACTGACGCGAATCAGCCCCAGCATTTT.

The chain uses TRBV19 and TRBJ1-5; 8 bases align to TRBD1. This CDR3 is 17 amino acids long. Germline V gene data show CDR1 as LNHDA and CDR2 as SQIVND (reference sequence). Trimming at V came to 3 bases and at J to 4 bases, leaving 11 bases not matched to a gene. In DNA, the CDR3 is TGTGCCAGTAGTATGAATCTAGGACAGGGTGCGAATCAGCCCCAGCATTTT. Translated, it gives CASSMNLGQGANQPQHF.

This chain connects TRBV5-4 to TRBJ1-3; TRBD1 aligns across 7 bases. The germline V gene encodes CDR1 SGHNT and CDR2 YYREEE (reference sequence). V was clipped by 2 bases and J by 2 bases; unmatched bases: 1. The CDR3 has 14 amino acids. The CDR3 region has the DNA TGTGCCAGCAGCTTCACAGGGGCTGGAAACACCATATATTTT. Translation: CASSFTGAGNTIYF.

The gene calls are TRBV18 and TRBJ1-4; 9 bases are a match to TRBD1. Trimming at V came to 3 bases and at J to 7 bases, leaving 6 bases not matched to a gene. Germline V gene data show CDR1 as KGHSH and CDR2 as LQKENI. The CDR3 consists of 15 residues. This CDR3 is CASSPGTGNGEKLFF. CDR3 DNA: TGTGCCAGCTCACCGGGGACAGGGAACGGTGAAAAACTGTTTTTT.

The J gene is TRBJ1-6, the V gene TRBV7-9; D remains ambiguous. Trimming removed 1 base at V and 9 bases at J, with 13 bases between. The germline gives CDR1 SEHNR, CDR2 FQNEAQ (reference sequence). CDR3 size: 15 residues. As DNA, the CDR3 is TGTGCCAGCAGCTTAGGGTGGGCCTCCCCTTCACCCCTCCACTTT. Translating gives CASSLGWASPSPLHF.

V and J are TRBV19 and TRBJ1-4; 7 bases agree with TRBD1. The length of the CDR3 is 15 residues. The V gene end was trimmed by 10 bases and the J gene end by 0 bases; junction bases not matched to a gene: 8. The V gene's germline CDR1 is LNHDA and CDR2 SQIVND (reference sequence). The CDR3 sequence: CATGQLPTTNEKLFF. In DNA form, the CDR3 reads TGTGCCACGGGACAGCTACCTACAACTAATGAAAAACTGTTTTTT.

The chain links TRBV12-5 to TRBJ2-7; D is possibly TRBD2 (6 bases). V was pared by 4 bases and J by 0 bases, with 19 bases between. CDR3 length: 17 residues. In germline, CDR1 is LGHNT, CDR2 FRNRAP. CDR3 protein: CASGSSGTGGFSYEQYF. In DNA form, the CDR3 reads TGTGCTAGTGGTTCCTCGGGGACCGGGGGTTTCTCCTACGAGCAGTACTTC.

The chain couples TRBV7-9 to TRBJ2-7, with D possibly TRBD2 on 6 matching bases. Germline-derived CDR1 and CDR2 are SEHNR and FQNEAQ (reference sequence). V was shortened by 3 bases and J by 0 bases, with 9 bases between the two germline ends. The CDR3 has 14 amino acids. This chain's CDR3 is CASSFQGGSYEQYF. CDR3 DNA: TGTGCCAGCAGCTTTCAGGGAGGCTCCTACGAGCAGTACTTC.

The chain employs TRBV7-9 and TRBJ2-5; D remains unclear. The CDR3 runs to 14 residues. Germline values: CDR1 SEHNR, CDR2 FQNEAQ (reference sequence). V was trimmed by 2 bases and J by 4 bases, leaving 11 bases between them. Here the CDR3 DNA reads TGTGCCAGCAGCTTATCGTGGCATACAGAGACCCAGTACTTC. Its protein is CASSLSWHTETQYF.

CDR3: CASSIGATGPGNTIYF. The DNA for the CDR3 is TGTGCCAGTAGTATCGGGGCGACTGGCCCTGGAAACACCATATATTTT. J is TRBJ1-3 and V is TRBV19; tentative D call: TRBD1 (5 bases). V was pared by 3 bases and J by 2 bases, with 14 bases between. Germline lookup yields CDR1 LNHDA and CDR2 SQIVND (reference sequence). This CDR3 region has 16 residues.